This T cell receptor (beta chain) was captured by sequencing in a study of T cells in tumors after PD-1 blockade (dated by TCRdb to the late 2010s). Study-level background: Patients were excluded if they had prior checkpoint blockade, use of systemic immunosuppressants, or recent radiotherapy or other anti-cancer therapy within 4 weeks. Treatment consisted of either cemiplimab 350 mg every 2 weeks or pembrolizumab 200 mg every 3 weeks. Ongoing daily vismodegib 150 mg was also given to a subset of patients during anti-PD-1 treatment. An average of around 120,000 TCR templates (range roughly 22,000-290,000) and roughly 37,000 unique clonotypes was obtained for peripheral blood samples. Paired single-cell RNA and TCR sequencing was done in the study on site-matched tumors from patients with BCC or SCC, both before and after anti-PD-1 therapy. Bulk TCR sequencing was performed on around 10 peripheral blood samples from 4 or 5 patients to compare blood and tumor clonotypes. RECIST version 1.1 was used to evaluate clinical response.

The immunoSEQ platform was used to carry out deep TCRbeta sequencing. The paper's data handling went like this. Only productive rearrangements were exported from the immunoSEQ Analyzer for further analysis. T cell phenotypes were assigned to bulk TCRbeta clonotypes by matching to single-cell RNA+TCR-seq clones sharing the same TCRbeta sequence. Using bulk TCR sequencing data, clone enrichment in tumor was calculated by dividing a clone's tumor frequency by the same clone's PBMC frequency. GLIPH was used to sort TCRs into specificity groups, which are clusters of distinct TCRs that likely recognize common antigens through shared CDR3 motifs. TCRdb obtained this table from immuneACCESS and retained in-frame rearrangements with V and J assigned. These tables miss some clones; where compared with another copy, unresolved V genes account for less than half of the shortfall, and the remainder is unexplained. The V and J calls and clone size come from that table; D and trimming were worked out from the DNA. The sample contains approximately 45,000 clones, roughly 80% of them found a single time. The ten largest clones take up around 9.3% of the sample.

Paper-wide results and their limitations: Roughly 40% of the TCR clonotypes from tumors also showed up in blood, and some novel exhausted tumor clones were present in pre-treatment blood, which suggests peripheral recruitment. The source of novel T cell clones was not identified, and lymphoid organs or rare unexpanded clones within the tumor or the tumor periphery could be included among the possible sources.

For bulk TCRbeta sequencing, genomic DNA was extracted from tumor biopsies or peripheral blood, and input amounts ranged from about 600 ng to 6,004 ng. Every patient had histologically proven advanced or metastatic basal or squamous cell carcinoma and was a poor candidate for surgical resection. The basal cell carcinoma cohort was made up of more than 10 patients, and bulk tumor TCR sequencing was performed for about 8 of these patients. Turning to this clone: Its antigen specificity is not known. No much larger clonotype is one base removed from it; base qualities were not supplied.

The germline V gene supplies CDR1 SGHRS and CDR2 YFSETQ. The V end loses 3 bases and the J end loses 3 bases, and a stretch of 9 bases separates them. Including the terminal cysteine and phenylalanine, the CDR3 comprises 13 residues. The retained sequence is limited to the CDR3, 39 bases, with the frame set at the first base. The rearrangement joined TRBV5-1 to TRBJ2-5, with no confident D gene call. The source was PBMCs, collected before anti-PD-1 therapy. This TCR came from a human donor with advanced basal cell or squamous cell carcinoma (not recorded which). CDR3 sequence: CASSSGHKETQYF. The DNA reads TGCGCCAGCAGCTCGGGCCATAAAGAGACCCAGTACTTC.